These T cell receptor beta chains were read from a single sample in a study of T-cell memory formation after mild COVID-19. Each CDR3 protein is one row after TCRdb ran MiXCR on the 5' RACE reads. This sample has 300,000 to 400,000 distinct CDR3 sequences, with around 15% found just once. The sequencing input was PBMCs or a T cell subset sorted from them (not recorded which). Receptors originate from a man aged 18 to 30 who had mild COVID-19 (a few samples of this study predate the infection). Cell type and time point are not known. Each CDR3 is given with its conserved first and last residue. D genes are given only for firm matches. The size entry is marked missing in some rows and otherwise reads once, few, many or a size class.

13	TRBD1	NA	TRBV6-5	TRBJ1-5	TGTGCCAGCCAAGGACAGGGAGGCCAGCCCCAGCATTTT	CASQGQGGQPQHF
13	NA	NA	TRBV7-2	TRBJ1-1	TGTGCCAGCAGCTTCTATTCGGAGGGTGAAGCTTTCTTT	CASSFYSEGEAFF
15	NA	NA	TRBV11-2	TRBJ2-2	TGTGCCAGCAGCTTCGCGGGGACGGGCACCGGGGAGCTGTTTTTT	CASSFAGTGTGELFF
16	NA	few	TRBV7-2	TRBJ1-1	TGTGCCAGCAGCCCGAACCTCGGACGGGGAAGGACTGAAGCTTTCTTT	CASSPNLGRGRTEAFF
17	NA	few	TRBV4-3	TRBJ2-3	TGCGCCAGCAGCCAAGATCTTGGGGGGGCTAGCACAGATACGCAGTATTTT	CASSQDLGGASTDTQYF
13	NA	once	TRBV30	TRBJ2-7	TGTGCCTGGAGTAAAAAGGATCTCTACGAGCAGTACTTC	CAWSKKDLYEQYF
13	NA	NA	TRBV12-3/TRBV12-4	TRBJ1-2	TGTGCCAGCAGCCCCCCGGCAGTCTATGGCTACACCTTC	CASSPPAVYGYTF
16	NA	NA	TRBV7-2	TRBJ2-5	TGTGCCAGCAGACGTAGGGGCCCCAGAGCCTGGGAGACCCAGTACTTC	CASRRRGPRAWETQYF
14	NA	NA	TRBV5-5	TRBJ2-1	TGTGCCAGCAGCTTGGGTCAGGTTTACAATGAGCAGTTCTTC	CASSLGQVYNEQFF
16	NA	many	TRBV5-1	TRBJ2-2	TGCGCCAGCAGCTTCCGGGGCGAACCATTCACCGGGGAGCTGTTTTTT	CASSFRGEPFTGELFF
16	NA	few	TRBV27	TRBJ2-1	TGTGCCAGCAGTTTGTCCCCGGGGGCCTCCTACAATGAGCAGTTCTTC	CASSLSPGASYNEQFF
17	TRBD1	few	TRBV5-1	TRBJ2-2	TGCGCCAGCAGAACCGGGACAGGGCGCGCGGATACCGGGGAGCTGTTTTTT	CASRTGTGRADTGELFF
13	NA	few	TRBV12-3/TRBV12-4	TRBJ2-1	TGTGCCAGCAGTTTCGGTAGGGACCATGAGCAGTTCTTC	CASSFGRDHEQFF
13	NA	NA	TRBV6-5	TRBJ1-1	TGTGCCAGCAGCCGGGAGGTGAACACTGAAGCTTTCTTT	CASSREVNTEAFF
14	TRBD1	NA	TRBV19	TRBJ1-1	TGTGCCAGTGGGGGACAGGGATGGCATACTGAAGCTTTCTTT	CASGGQGWHTEAFF
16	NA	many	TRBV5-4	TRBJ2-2	TGTGCCAGCAGCTTGGCCTCCCTCGGACGCGGGGGGGAGCTGTTTTTT	CASSLASLGRGGELFF
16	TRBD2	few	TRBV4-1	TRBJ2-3	TGCGCCAGCAGCCAAGGTCTAGCGGGGGGCACAGATACGCAGTATTTT	CASSQGLAGGTDTQYF
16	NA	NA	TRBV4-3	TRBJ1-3	TGCGCCAGCAGCCAAGGCGACGGGACCTCTGGAAACACCATATATTTT	CASSQGDGTSGNTIYF
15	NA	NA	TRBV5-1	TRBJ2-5	TGCGCCAGCAGCTTGACCGGGACGGCCGAAGAGACCCAGTACTTC	CASSLTGTAEETQYF
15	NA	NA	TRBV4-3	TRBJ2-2	TGCGCCAGCAGCCCGAGCGGGCTTTCCCCCGGGGAGCTGTTTTTT	CASSPSGLSPGELFF
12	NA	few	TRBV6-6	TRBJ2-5	TGTGCCAGCAGTTGGAGCGAAGAGACCCAGTACTTC	CASSWSEETQYF
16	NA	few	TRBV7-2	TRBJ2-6	TGTGCCAGCAGCTTAAATCCCTACTCTGGGGCCAACGTCCTGACTTTC	CASSLNPYSGANVLTF
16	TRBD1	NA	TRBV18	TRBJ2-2	TGTGCCAGCTCACCACGCGGACAGGGGGACACCGGGGAGCTGTTTTTT	CASSPRGQGDTGELFF
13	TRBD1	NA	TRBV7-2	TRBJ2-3	TGTGCCAGCACCCGACAGGGCCCAGATACGCAGTATTTT	CASTRQGPDTQYF
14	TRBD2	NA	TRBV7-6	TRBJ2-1	TGTGCCAGCAGCTTAAACGGGGGGGCCGCTGAGCAGTTCTTC	CASSLNGGAAEQFF
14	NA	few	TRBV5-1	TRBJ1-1	TGCGCCAGCGGGGGGGAGGCAGGGCACACTGAAGCTTTCTTT	CASGGEAGHTEAFF
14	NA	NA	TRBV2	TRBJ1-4	TGTGCCAGCAGTCCGGACACGGCGAGTGAAAAACTGTTTTTT	CASSPDTASEKLFF
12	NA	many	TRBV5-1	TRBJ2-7	TGCGCCAGCAGCGAGGGTTCCTACGAGCAGTACTTC	CASSEGSYEQYF
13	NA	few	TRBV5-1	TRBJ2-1	TGCGCCAGCAGCCCCTGGACTAACAATGAGCAGTTCTTC	CASSPWTNNEQFF
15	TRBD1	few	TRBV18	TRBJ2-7	TGTGCCAGCTCACCGGACAGGGGCCTCGTCTACGAGCAGTACTTC	CASSPDRGLVYEQYF
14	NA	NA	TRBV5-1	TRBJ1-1	TGCGCCAGCAGCTTGGCATCATCCGAGGCCGAAGCTTTCTTT	CASSLASSEAEAFF
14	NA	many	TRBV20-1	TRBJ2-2	TGCAGTGTCCAGGGAAAGAGGGGAACCGGGGAGCTGTTTTTT	CSVQGKRGTGELFF
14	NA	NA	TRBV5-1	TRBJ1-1	TGCGCCAGCAGCTTAACAAGGAATAATGATGAAGCTTTCTTT	CASSLTRNNDEAFF
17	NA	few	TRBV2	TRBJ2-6	TGTGCCAGGTCTAACGGGGCCGATAATATTGGGGCCAACGTCCTGACTTTC	CARSNGADNIGANVLTF
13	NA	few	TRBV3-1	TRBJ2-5	TGTGCCAGCAGCCCCACGCGGTTGGAGACCCAGTACTTC	CASSPTRLETQYF
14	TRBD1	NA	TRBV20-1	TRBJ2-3	TGCAGTGCTAACACAGGGGCCATCACAGATACGCAGTATTTT	CSANTGAITDTQYF
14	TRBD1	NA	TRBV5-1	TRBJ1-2	TGCGCCAGCGGATCCTCGACAGGGACTATCGGCTACACCTTC	CASGSSTGTIGYTF
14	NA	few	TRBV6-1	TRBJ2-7	TGTGCCAGCAGTGCGGTCAGCAGCTCCTACGAGCAGTACTTC	CASSAVSSSYEQYF
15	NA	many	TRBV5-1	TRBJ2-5	TGCGCCAGCAGCTTGGTGGGGGACGGCCAAGAGACCCAGTACTTC	CASSLVGDGQETQYF
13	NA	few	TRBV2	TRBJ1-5	TGTGCCGGGGGAAGGGCTCTTAATCAGCCCCAGCATTTT	CAGGRALNQPQHF
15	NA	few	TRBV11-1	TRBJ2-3	TGTGCCAGCAGCTTAGAGACTCAGCTGACAGATACGCAGTATTTT	CASSLETQLTDTQYF